Listed below are T cell receptor beta chains from one sample, sequenced in a study of TIL therapy for anti-PD-1-resistant metastatic lung cancer. The method was immunoSEQ multiplex PCR; TCRdb's version includes in-frame clones alone and lacks a portion of them. The sample lists about 36,000 clones; more than 60% were seen once. The sequencing here drew on blood, taken at baseline. The receptors derive from a person aged 25-85 years with non-small cell lung cancer. The CDR3 runs from the conserved cysteine through the conserved F or W. A D gene is named only where the DNA matches it firmly. The size field is filled for only some rows; it gives once, few, many or a size class.

TRBV28	TRBJ1-2	few	TRBD1	CASKEGAYGYTF	TGTGCCAGCAAGGAGGGGGCCTATGGCTACACCTTC
TRBV6-6	TRBJ1-1	.	TRBD1	CASSPRTGEAFF	TGTGCCAGCAGCCCCAGGACAGGGGAAGCTTTCTTT
TRBV7-2	TRBJ1-1	few	.	CASKTPTLTEAFF	TGTGCCAGCAAAACCCCGACGCTGACTGAAGCTTTCTTT
TRBV9	TRBJ2-1	.	.	CASSAFSVNEQFF	TGTGCCAGCAGCGCTTTCAGCGTCAATGAGCAGTTCTTC
TRBV5-1	TRBJ1-2	.	TRBD1	CASSLGDSPQGVYGYTF	TGCGCCAGCAGCTTGGGGGACAGTCCACAGGGCGTCTATGGCTACACCTTC
TRBV7-2	TRBJ2-1	.	.	CASRHFSGTAYNEQFF	TGTGCCAGCAGGCATTTTAGCGGAACAGCGTACAATGAGCAGTTCTTC
TRBV29-1	TRBJ2-5	.	.	CSVEIRQETQYF	TGCAGCGTTGAGATTAGACAAGAGACCCAGTACTTC
TRBV11-2	TRBJ2-4	once	.	CASSASFGAKNIQYF	TGTGCCAGCAGCGCCAGTTTTGGGGCCAAAAACATTCAGTACTTC
TRBV5-5	TRBJ1-1	.	.	CASSFGVANTEAFF	TGTGCCAGCAGCTTCGGTGTTGCAAACACTGAAGCTTTCTTT
TRBV4-1	TRBJ2-3	.	TRBD2	CASSRALAGGTDTQYF	TGCGCCAGCAGCCGCGCACTAGCGGGGGGCACAGATACGCAGTATTTT
TRBV19	TRBJ2-1	.	TRBD2	CASGLRGTTYNEQFF	TGTGCCAGTGGATTGAGAGGGACTACCTACAATGAGCAGTTCTTC
TRBV9	TRBJ2-3	.	.	CASSVERGPTDTQYF	TGTGCCAGCAGCGTAGAACGGGGACCCACAGATACGCAGTATTTT
TRBV28	TRBJ2-3	.	.	CASSRKGTDTQYF	TGTGCCAGCAGTCGGAAGGGGACAGATACGCAGTATTTT
TRBV5-1	TRBJ2-1	few	TRBD1	CASSGTGGRDEQFF	TGCGCCAGCAGCGGGACAGGGGGCAGGGATGAGCAGTTCTTC
TRBV11-1	TRBJ1-2	.	TRBD1	CASSLTGGYDGYTF	TGTGCCAGCAGCCTGACAGGGGGGTACGATGGCTACACCTTC
TRBV5-1	TRBJ2-7	.	TRBD1	CASSSDRGPYEQYF	TGCGCCAGCAGCTCTGACAGGGGGCCATACGAGCAGTACTTC
TRBV7-2	TRBJ2-5	.	TRBD1	CASSFTGGPPQETQYF	TGTGCCAGCAGCTTCACAGGGGGCCCCCCCCAAGAGACCCAGTACTTC
TRBV5-1	TRBJ2-5	.	.	CASSLAGSGEQETQYF	TGCGCCAGCAGCTTGGCGGGGTCTGGGGAACAAGAGACCCAGTACTTC
TRBV28	TRBJ1-2	.	TRBD1	CASSQNSGTGYGYTF	TGTGCCAGCAGCCAGAACTCCGGGACAGGATATGGCTACACCTTC
TRBV5-4	TRBJ2-3	.	.	CASSRDLGGTDTQYF	TGTGCCAGCAGCCGGGACCTTGGAGGCACAGATACGCAGTATTTT
TRBV4-1	TRBJ1-2	.	TRBD1	CASSLPGQEARYGYTF	TGCGCCAGCAGCCTTCCAGGACAGGAAGCCCGCTATGGCTACACCTTC
TRBV28	TRBJ2-7	.	.	CASSLRTVNDEQYF	TGTGCCAGCAGTCTGCGGACAGTGAACGACGAGCAGTACTTC